The present entry profiles one T cell receptor (beta chain) with its context. These data come from a study of T cell responses to AZD1222 COVID-19 vaccine. Germline CDR1 reads MDHEN; CDR2 reads SYDVKM. V lost 5 bases, J lost 2 bases, and 5 bases stayed unmatched. The CDR3 has 15 residues. Sequencing used immunoSEQ multiplex PCR; TCRdb keeps in-frame clones, though not all of them. The sample includes about 150,000 clones, more than 85% of them seen just once. The chain employs TRBV28 and TRBJ1-5; 8 bases match TRBD1. The TCR originated in an adult in good health. The sequencing used peripheral blood, collected on day 0 of AZD1222 vaccination. The CDR3 nucleotides read TGTGCCAGCAGTCCGACGACAGGGGGCAATCAGCCCCAGCATTTT. It translates to CASSPTTGGNQPQHF.